The rows below give T cell receptor beta chains drawn from one sample of a study of blood T cell repertoires in COVID-19. Sequenced by immunoSEQ multiplex PCR; TCRdb stores in-frame clones only, minus some. The repertoire has roughly 210,000 clones, around 89% of them found once; the top ten carry approximately 1.6%. Input material: peripheral blood. Every receptor here comes from a man aged 70-80 years with acute or convalescent COVID-19. The CDR3 runs from the conserved cysteine through the conserved F or W. A D gene is named only where the DNA matches it firmly. Some rows have no size entry. The others give once, few or many, or a class for an expanded clone.

D: TRBD1; J: TRBJ2-1; size: .; V: TRBV19; DNA: TGTGCCAGTACTAGACAGGGGGTATACAATGAGCAGTTCTTC; CDR3: CASTRQGVYNEQFF
D: TRBD2; J: TRBJ2-1; size: .; V: TRBV14; DNA: TGTGCCAGCAGCCAAGATGTGCGGGGGGGAAACAATGAGCAGTTCTTC; CDR3: CASSQDVRGGNNEQFF
D: .; J: TRBJ1-6; size: .; V: TRBV2; DNA: TGTGCCAGCAGTGCAGGGGATAGCTCCTATAATTCACCCCTCCACTTT; CDR3: CASSAGDSSYNSPLHF
D: TRBD1; J: TRBJ2-5; size: .; V: TRBV2; DNA: TGTGCCAGCAGGGGGACAGGGGCAGAGACCCAGTACTTC; CDR3: CASRGTGAETQYF
D: TRBD2; J: TRBJ2-7; size: .; V: TRBV6-6; DNA: TGTGCCAGCACTTTGACTAGCGGACCCTACGAGCAGTACTTC; CDR3: CASTLTSGPYEQYF
D: .; J: TRBJ1-1; size: .; V: TRBV19; DNA: TGTGCCAGTACCCAGACAGCCTACACTGAAGCTTTCTTT; CDR3: CASTQTAYTEAFF
D: .; J: TRBJ2-3; size: .; V: TRBV5-8; DNA: TGTGCCAGCAGCCTTAGGGGTACAGATACGCAGTATTTT; CDR3: CASSLRGTDTQYF
D: TRBD2; J: TRBJ2-1; size: .; V: TRBV4-1; DNA: TGCGCCAGCAGCCTTAGCGGGAGGTCCTCCTACAATGAGCAGTTCTTC; CDR3: CASSLSGRSSYNEQFF
D: TRBD2; J: TRBJ2-2; size: .; V: TRBV14; DNA: TGTGCCAGCAGCCAGATGAGGATAGCGGGAGCGGGGGAGCTGTTTTTT; CDR3: CASSQMRIAGAGELFF
D: TRBD1; J: TRBJ1-4; size: .; V: TRBV14; DNA: TGTGCCAGCAGCCAGTACGGGACAGGAGGGGAAAAACTGTTTTTT; CDR3: CASSQYGTGGEKLFF
D: .; J: TRBJ1-4; size: .; V: TRBV3-1/TRBV3-2; DNA: TGTGCCAGCAGCCACCGTCATGAAAAACTGTTTTTT; CDR3: CASSHRHEKLFF
D: .; J: TRBJ1-2; size: once; V: TRBV27; DNA: TGTGCCAGCGCAGGGGCAGGCGACAACTATGGCTACACCTTC; CDR3: CASAGAGDNYGYTF
D: TRBD1; J: TRBJ1-2; size: .; V: TRBV4-3; DNA: TGCGCCAGCAGCCTAAAACCTCTCGGGACAGGTGTTAGGACTAACTATGGCTACACCTTC; CDR3: CASSLKPLGTGVRTNYGYTF
D: TRBD1; J: TRBJ1-2; size: once; V: TRBV10-3; DNA: TGTGCCATCAGTGAAGGGACAGGGAACTATGGCTACACCTTC; CDR3: CAISEGTGNYGYTF
D: .; J: TRBJ2-6; size: .; V: TRBV2; DNA: TGTGCCAGCAGTGAGTACTCTGGGGCCAACGTCCTGACTTTC; CDR3: CASSEYSGANVLTF
D: TRBD2; J: TRBJ2-7; size: .; V: TRBV7-2; DNA: TGTGCCAGCAGCTTCCGGAGTAGCGGGAGTTACGAGCAGTACTTC; CDR3: CASSFRSSGSYEQYF
D: TRBD2; J: TRBJ2-7; size: once; V: TRBV18; DNA: TGTGCCAGCTCACCACAAGCTAGCGGGGGGTCCTACGAGCAGTACTTC; CDR3: CASSPQASGGSYEQYF
D: .; J: TRBJ2-7; size: .; V: TRBV18; DNA: TGTGCCAGCTCACCACCGGGTTTACCCCACCAGGGCGAGCAGTACTTC; CDR3: CASSPPGLPHQGEQYF
D: TRBD1; J: TRBJ2-2; size: .; V: TRBV3-1/TRBV3-2; DNA: TGTGCCAGCAGCCTTGGGACAGGGGTAAACACCGGGGAGCTGTTTTTT; CDR3: CASSLGTGVNTGELFF
D: .; J: TRBJ2-2; size: .; V: TRBV19; DNA: TGTGCCAGTGGTTTAGTAGCCGATACCGGGGAGCTGTTTTTT; CDR3: CASGLVADTGELFF
D: .; J: TRBJ1-1; size: .; V: TRBV10-3; DNA: TGTGCCATCAGTCGTGATAGGAACACTGAAGCTTTCTTT; CDR3: CAISRDRNTEAFF
D: .; J: TRBJ2-2; size: .; V: TRBV5-1; DNA: TGCGCCAGCAGCTCAGCACGGGTGAACACCGGGGAGCTGTTTTTT; CDR3: CASSSARVNTGELFF
D: TRBD1; J: TRBJ1-2; size: .; V: TRBV3-1/TRBV3-2; DNA: TGTGCCAGCAGCCCTTTGGGACAGAACTATGGCTACACCTTC; CDR3: CASSPLGQNYGYTF
D: TRBD2; J: TRBJ2-7; size: .; V: TRBV18; DNA: TGTGCCAGCTCACCAGGGACTAGCGGGAGCTCGATCTCCTACGAGCAGTACTTC; CDR3: CASSPGTSGSSISYEQYF
D: TRBD2; J: TRBJ2-2; size: .; V: TRBV4-2; DNA: TGTGCCAGCAGCCGCGGGACTAGCGAATTTACCGGGGAGCTGTTTTTT; CDR3: CASSRGTSEFTGELFF
D: TRBD1; J: TRBJ1-1; size: .; V: TRBV11-2; DNA: TGTGCCAGCAGCTTAAGGGGGCAGGGATTAGAAGCTTTCTTT; CDR3: CASSLRGQGLEAFF
D: .; J: TRBJ1-5; size: few; V: TRBV19; DNA: TGTGCCAGTAGTATTGAGAGCAATCAGCCCCAGCATTTT; CDR3: CASSIESNQPQHF
D: TRBD1; J: TRBJ1-1; size: .; V: TRBV18; DNA: TGTGCCAGCTCACTACAGGGGGCGGACACTGAAGCTTTCTTT; CDR3: CASSLQGADTEAFF
D: TRBD1; J: TRBJ1-2; size: .; V: TRBV19; DNA: TGTGCCACCCGACAGGGGGATGGCTACACCTTC; CDR3: CATRQGDGYTF
D: .; J: TRBJ1-1; size: .; V: TRBV28; DNA: TGTGCCAGCACCTTGAACACTGAAGCTTTCTTT; CDR3: CASTLNTEAFF
D: TRBD1; J: TRBJ2-7; size: .; V: TRBV5-1; DNA: TGCGCCAGCAGCTTGGAACAGGGGGGCGGCTACGAGCAGTACTTC; CDR3: CASSLEQGGGYEQYF
D: .; J: TRBJ1-1; size: .; V: TRBV5-4; DNA: TGTGCCAGCAGCTGGGAGGCGACCTCTAACACTGAAGCTTTCTTT; CDR3: CASSWEATSNTEAFF
D: .; J: TRBJ2-2; size: .; V: TRBV19; DNA: TGTGCCAGTAGTCCGCGGCCCAGGGCGAACACCGGGGAGCTGTTTTTT; CDR3: CASSPRPRANTGELFF
D: TRBD1; J: TRBJ1-2; size: .; V: TRBV5-1; DNA: TGCGCCAGCAGCCTAACAGGGGGCGCTTTGGACTATGGCTACACCTTC; CDR3: CASSLTGGALDYGYTF
D: TRBD1; J: TRBJ2-2; size: .; V: TRBV5-1; DNA: TGCGCCAGCAGCTTGGGGGGGACAGGACCGAACACCGGGGAGCTGTTTTTT; CDR3: CASSLGGTGPNTGELFF
D: .; J: TRBJ1-1; size: .; V: TRBV12-3/TRBV12-4; DNA: TGTGCCAGCACCCTGGGGGGAAGCACTGAAGCTTTCTTT; CDR3: CASTLGGSTEAFF
D: .; J: TRBJ2-2; size: .; V: TRBV6-5; DNA: TGTGCCAGCACCCGCACCGGGGAGCTGTTTTTT; CDR3: CASTRTGELFF
D: .; J: TRBJ1-6; size: .; V: TRBV19; DNA: TGTGCCAGTAAAGGAGGGGCCAGCTCCTATAATTCACCCCTCCACTTT; CDR3: CASKGGASSYNSPLHF
D: TRBD1; J: TRBJ2-5; size: .; V: TRBV24-1; DNA: TGTGCCACCAGTGATTTGGGGTCGACAGGGGGCCAAGAGACCCAGTACTTC; CDR3: CATSDLGSTGGQETQYF
D: TRBD2; J: TRBJ2-1; size: few; V: TRBV2; DNA: TGTGCCAGCAGTCGCTCTAGCGGGAGGATCTTC; CDR3: CASSRSSGRIF
D: .; J: TRBJ1-4; size: .; V: TRBV15; DNA: TGTGCCACCAGCACGGGCAGGGGTGAAAAACTGTTTTTT; CDR3: CATSTGRGEKLFF
D: .; J: TRBJ1-1; size: .; V: TRBV15; DNA: TGTGCCACCAGCAGAGATTTGGGGGGAAAACCTGAAGCTTTCTTT; CDR3: CATSRDLGGKPEAFF
D: TRBD1; J: TRBJ2-1; size: .; V: TRBV7-3; DNA: TGTGCCAGCAGCTTAGGGACAGCTTACAATGAGCAGTTCTTC; CDR3: CASSLGTAYNEQFF
D: TRBD2; J: TRBJ2-2; size: .; V: TRBV13; DNA: TGTGCCAGCAGCTTAGGCCTAGCGGGACACACCGGGGAGCTGTTTTTT; CDR3: CASSLGLAGHTGELFF
D: TRBD1; J: TRBJ1-2; size: .; V: TRBV23-1; DNA: TGCGCCAGCAGACCCCACAGGGGTGGGGGCTACACCTTC; CDR3: CASRPHRGGGYTF
D: .; J: TRBJ1-5; size: once; V: TRBV6-1; DNA: TGTGCCAGCAGTGAATCGCGGGTACAGATTAATCAGCCCCAGCATTTT; CDR3: CASSESRVQINQPQHF
D: .; J: TRBJ1-6; size: .; V: TRBV18; DNA: TGTGCCAGCTCCTCCCGCAGGGGCCGAGAGTTGGATTCACCCCTCCACTTT; CDR3: CASSSRRGRELDSPLHF
D: .; J: TRBJ1-2; size: .; V: TRBV21-1; DNA: TGTGCCAGCAGCAAACCCCGGGACAGGGGGAGGTATGATGGCTACACCTTC; CDR3: CASSKPRDRGRYDGYTF
D: TRBD1; J: TRBJ2-5; size: once; V: TRBV20-1; DNA: TGCAGTGCTAGTGGCTTTGGGGACAGGATTGGTGAGACCCAGTACTTC; CDR3: CSASGFGDRIGETQYF